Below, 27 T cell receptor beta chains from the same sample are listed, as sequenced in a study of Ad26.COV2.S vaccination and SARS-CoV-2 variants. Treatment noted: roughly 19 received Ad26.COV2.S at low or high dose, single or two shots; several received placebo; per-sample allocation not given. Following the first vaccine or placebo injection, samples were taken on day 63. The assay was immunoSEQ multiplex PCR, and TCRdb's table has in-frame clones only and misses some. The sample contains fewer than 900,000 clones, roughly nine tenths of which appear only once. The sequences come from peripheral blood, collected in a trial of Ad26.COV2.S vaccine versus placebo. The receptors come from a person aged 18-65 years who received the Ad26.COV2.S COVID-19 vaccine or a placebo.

CDR3 protein: CASSLAQRGSTDTQYF. The CDR3 DNA is TGTGCCAGCAGCTTAGCGCAGCGGGGTAGCACAGATACGCAGTATTTT. This chain joins TRBV7-9 and TRBJ2-3, with TRBD2 identical over 7 bases. The CDR3 totals 16 residues. V lost 0 bases, J lost 0 bases, and 3 bases stayed unmatched. The V gene's germline CDR1 is SEHNR and CDR2 FQNEAQ (reference sequence).

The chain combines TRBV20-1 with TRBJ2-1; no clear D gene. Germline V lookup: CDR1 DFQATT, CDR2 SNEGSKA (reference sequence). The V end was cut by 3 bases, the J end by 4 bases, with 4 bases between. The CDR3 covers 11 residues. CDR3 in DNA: TGCAGTGCTAGCATTTACAATGAGCAGTTCTTC. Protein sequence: CSASIYNEQFF.

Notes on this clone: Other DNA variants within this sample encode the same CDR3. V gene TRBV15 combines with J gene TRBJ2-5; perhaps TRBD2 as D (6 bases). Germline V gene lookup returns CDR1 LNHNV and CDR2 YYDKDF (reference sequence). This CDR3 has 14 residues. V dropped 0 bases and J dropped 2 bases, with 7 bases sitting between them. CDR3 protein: CATSRDRGQETQYF. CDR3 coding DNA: TGTGCCACCAGCAGAGATCGGGGGCAAGAGACCCAGTACTTC.

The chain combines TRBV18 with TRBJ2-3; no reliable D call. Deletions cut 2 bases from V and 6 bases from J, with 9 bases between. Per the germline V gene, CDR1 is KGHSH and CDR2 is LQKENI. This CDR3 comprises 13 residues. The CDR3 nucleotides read TGTGCCAGCTCACCATTGACGCGGGATACGCAGTATTTT. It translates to CASSPLTRDTQYF.

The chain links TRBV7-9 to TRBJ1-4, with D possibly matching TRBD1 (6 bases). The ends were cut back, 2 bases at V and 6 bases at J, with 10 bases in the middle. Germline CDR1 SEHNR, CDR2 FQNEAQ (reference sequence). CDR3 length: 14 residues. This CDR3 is CASSLTGKDEKLFF. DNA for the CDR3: TGTGCCAGCAGCTTAACAGGGAAGGATGAAAAACTGTTTTTT.

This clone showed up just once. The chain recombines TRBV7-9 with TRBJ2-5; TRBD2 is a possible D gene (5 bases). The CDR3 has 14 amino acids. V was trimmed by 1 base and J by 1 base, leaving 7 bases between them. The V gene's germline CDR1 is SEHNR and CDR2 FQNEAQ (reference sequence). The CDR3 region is CASSLVGLQETQYF. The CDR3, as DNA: TGTGCCAGCAGCTTAGTAGGACTCCAAGAGACCCAGTACTTC.

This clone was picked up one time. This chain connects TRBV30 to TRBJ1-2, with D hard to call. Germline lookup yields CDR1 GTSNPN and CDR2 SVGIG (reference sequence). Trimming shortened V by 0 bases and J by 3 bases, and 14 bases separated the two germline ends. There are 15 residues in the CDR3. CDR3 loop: CAWSVADWSDYGYTF. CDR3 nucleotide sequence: TGTGCCTGGAGTGTAGCGGACTGGAGTGACTATGGCTACACCTTC.

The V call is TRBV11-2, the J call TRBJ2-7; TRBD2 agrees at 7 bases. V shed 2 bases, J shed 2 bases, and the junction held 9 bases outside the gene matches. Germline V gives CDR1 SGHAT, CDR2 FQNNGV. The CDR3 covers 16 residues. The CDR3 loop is CASSLISPGGPYEQYF. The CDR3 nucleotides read TGTGCCAGCAGCTTAATAAGTCCGGGAGGACCCTACGAGCAGTACTTC.

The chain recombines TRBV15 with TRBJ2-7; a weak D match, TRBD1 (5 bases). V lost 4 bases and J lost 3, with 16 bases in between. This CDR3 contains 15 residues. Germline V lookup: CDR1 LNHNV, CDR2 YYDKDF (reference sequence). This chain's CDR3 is CATSTASLGLYEQYF. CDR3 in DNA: TGTGCCACCAGCACAGCATCCCTGGGGCTCTACGAGCAGTACTTC.

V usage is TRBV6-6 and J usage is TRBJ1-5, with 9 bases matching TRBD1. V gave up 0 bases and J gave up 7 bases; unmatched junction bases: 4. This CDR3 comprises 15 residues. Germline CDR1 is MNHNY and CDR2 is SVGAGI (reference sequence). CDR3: CASSYSWTGAQPQHF. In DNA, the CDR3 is TGTGCCAGCAGTTACTCATGGACAGGGGCGCAGCCCCAGCATTTT.

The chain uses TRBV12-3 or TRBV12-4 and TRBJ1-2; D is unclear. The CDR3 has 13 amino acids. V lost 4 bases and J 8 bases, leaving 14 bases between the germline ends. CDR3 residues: CASSSGPEGGYTF. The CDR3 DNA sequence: TGTGCCAGCAGTTCGGGCCCCGAAGGAGGCTACACCTTC.

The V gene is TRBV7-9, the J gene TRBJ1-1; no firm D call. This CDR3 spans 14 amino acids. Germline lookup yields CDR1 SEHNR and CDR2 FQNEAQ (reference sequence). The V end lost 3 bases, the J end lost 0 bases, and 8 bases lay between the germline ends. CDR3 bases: TGTGCCAGCAGCTTCCAAAGGGTGAACACTGAAGCTTTCTTT. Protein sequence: CASSFQRVNTEAFF.

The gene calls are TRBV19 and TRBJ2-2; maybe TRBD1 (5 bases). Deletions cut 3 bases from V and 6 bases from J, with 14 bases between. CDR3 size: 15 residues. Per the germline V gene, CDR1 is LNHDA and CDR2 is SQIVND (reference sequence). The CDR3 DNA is TGTGCCAGTAGTATTTTCGACAGAAACTCCGGGGAGCTGTTTTTT. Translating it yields CASSIFDRNSGELFF.

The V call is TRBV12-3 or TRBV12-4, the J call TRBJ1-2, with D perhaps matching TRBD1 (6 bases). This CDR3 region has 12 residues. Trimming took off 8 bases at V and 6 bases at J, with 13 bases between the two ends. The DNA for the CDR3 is TGTGCCAGCCGGGGGGCGGCGGATGGCTACACCTTC. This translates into CASRGAADGYTF.

The CDR3 DNA reads TGTGCCAGCAGCTTGGGACAGGGGATCGACTATGGCTACACCTTC. It is translated as CASSLGQGIDYGYTF. V gene TRBV5-6 combines with J gene TRBJ1-2; 8 bases match TRBD1. Germline CDR1 SGHDT, CDR2 YYEEEE. V was pared by 0 bases and J by 3 bases, with 4 bases of the junction left unmatched. The CDR3 totals 15 residues. Complete variable domain (other parts from reference TRBV5-6 and TRBJ1-2): DAGVTQSPTHLIKTRGQQVTLRCSPKSGHDTVSWYQQALGQGPQFIFQYYEEEERQRGNFPDRFSGHQFPNYSSELNVNALLLGDSALYLCASSLGQGIDYGYTFGSGTRLTVV.

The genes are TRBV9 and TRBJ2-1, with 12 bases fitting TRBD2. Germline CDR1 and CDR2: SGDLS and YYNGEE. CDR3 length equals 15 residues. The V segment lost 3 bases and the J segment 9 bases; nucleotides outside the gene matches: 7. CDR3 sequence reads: CASSEASGGAFEQFF. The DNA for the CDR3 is TGTGCCAGCAGCGAGGCTAGCGGGGGGGCCTTTGAGCAGTTCTTC.

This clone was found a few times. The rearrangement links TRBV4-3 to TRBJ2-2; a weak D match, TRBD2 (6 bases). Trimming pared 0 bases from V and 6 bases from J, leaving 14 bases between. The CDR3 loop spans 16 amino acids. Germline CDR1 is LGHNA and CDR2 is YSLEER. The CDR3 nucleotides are TGCGCCAGCAGCCAAGATCCCCTCACTAGCCCCGGGGAGCTGTTTTTT. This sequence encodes CASSQDPLTSPGELFF.

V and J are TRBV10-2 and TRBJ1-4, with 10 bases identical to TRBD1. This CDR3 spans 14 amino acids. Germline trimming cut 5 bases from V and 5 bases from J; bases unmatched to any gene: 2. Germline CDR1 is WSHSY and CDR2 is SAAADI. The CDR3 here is CASSKGQGNEKLFF. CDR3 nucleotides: TGCGCCAGCAGTAAGGGACAGGGGAATGAAAAACTGTTTTTT.

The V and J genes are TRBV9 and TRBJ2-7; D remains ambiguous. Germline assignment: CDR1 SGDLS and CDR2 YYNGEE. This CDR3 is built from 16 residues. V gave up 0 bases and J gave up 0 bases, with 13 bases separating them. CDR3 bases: TGTGCCAGCAGCGTAGCGACGAGCGTAAACTCCTACGAGCAGTACTTC. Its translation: CASSVATSVNSYEQYF.

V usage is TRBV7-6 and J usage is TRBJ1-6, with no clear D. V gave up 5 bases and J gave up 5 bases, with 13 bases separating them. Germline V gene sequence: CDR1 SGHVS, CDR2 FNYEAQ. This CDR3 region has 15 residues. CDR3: CASSPTKGHNSPLHF. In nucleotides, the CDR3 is TGTGCCAGCAGCCCGACAAAGGGTCATAATTCACCCCTCCACTTT.

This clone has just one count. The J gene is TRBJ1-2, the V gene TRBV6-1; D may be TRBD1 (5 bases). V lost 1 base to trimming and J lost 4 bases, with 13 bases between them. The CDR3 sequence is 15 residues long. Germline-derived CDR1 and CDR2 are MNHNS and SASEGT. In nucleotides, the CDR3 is TGTGCCAGCAGTGAAGGAGTAAGGGACTTCTATGGCTACACCTTC. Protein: CASSEGVRDFYGYTF.

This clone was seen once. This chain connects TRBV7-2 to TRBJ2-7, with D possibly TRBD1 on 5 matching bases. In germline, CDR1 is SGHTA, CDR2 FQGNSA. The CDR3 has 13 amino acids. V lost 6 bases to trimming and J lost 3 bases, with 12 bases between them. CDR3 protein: CASSRRDSYEQYF. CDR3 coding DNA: TGTGCCAGCAGTCGAAGAGACAGCTACGAGCAGTACTTC.

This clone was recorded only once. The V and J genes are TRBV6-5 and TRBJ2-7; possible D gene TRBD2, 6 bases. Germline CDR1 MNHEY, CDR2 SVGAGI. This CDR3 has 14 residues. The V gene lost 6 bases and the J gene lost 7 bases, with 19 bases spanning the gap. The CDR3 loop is CASSPQAAGREQYF. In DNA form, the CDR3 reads TGTGCCAGCAGCCCCCAGGCGGCGGGGCGTGAGCAGTACTTC.

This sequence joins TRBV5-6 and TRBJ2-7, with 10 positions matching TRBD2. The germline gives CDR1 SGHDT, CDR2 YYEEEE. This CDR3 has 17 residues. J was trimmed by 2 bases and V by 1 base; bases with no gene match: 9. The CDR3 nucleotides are TGTGCCAGCAGCTTGAGGGCTAGCGGGAGATCCGCCTACGAGCAGTACTTC. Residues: CASSLRASGRSAYEQYF.

Here the CDR3 reads CASSLGSGRISNGYTF. In DNA form, the CDR3 reads TGTGCCAGCAGCTTAGGCTCGGGACGTATCTCAAATGGCTACACCTTC. The J gene is TRBJ1-2, the V gene TRBV13, with D perhaps TRBD1 (5 bases). The CDR3 has 16 amino acids. Germline assignment: CDR1 PRHDT and CDR2 FYEKMQ (reference sequence). V lost 0 bases to trimming and J lost 6 bases, with 17 bases between them.

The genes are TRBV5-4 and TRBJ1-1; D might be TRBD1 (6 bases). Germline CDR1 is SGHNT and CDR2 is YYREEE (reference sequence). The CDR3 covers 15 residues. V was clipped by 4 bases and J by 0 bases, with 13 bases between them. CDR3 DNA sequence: TGTGCCAGCAGCCACAGGGCCACCATGAACACTGAAGCTTTCTTT. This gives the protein CASSHRATMNTEAFF. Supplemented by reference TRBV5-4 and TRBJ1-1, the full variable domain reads ETGVTQSPTHLIKTRGQQVTLRCSSQSGHNTVSWYQQALGQGPQFIFQYYREEENGRGNFPPRFSGLQFPNYSSELNVNALELDDSALYLCASSHRATMNTEAFFGQGTRLTVV.

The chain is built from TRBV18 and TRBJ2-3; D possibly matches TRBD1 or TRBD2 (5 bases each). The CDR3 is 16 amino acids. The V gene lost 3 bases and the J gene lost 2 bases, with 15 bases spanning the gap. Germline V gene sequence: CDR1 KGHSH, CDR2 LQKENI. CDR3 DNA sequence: TGTGCCAGCTCACCGCAACCGGGGCCCTTCACAGATACGCAGTATTTT. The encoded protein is CASSPQPGPFTDTQYF.